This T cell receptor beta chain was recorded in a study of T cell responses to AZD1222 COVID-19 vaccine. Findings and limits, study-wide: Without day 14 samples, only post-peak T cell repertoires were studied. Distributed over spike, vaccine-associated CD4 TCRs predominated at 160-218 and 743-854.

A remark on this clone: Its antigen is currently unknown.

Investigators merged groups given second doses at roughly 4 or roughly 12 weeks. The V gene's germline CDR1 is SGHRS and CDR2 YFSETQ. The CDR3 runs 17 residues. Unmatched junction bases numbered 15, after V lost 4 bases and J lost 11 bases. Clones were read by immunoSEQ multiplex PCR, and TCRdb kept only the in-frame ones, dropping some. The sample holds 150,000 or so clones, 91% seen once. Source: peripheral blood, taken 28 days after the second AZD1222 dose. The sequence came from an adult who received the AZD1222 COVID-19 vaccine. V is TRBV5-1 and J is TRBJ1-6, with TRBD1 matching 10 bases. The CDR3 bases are TGCGCCAGCAGCGTGAACCGGGACAGGGGACCCGACCCACCCCTCCACTTT. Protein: CASSVNRDRGPDPPLHF.